The 14 T cell receptor beta chains listed next were all sequenced from one sample in a study of cytomegalovirus exposure and HLA in healthy donors. TCRdb keeps only in-frame clones here, not all; method: immunoSEQ multiplex PCR. The sample shows hundreds of thousands of clones, 86% of them seen only once. Material: PBMCs. The receptors were gathered from a woman under 30 in good health and CMV-seronegative.

The rearrangement joins TRBV28 to TRBJ1-5, with TRBD1 identical over 7 bases. Per the germline V gene, CDR1 is MDHEN and CDR2 is SYDVKM. The CDR3 has 15 residues. J lost 0 bases, V lost 6 bases, and 5 bases had no gene match. The CDR3 region has the DNA TGTGCCAGCAGGACAGGGCGTTATAGCAATCAGCCCCAGCATTTT. This gives the protein CASRTGRYSNQPQHF.

The chain has TRBV5-4 and TRBJ2-7; TRBD1 might be the D (6 bases). The CDR3 totals 15 residues. V gave up 4 bases and J gave up 0 bases, with 14 bases separating them. Germline V gene sequence: CDR1 SGHNT, CDR2 YYREEE (reference sequence). Here the CDR3 DNA reads TGTGCCAGCAGCCCGACAGGCAGGTCCTCCTACGAGCAGTACTTC. Translating gives CASSPTGRSSYEQYF.

This clone has just a few counts. This chain uses TRBV13 with TRBJ1-1; 7 bases map to TRBD1. From germline, CDR1 is PRHDT and CDR2 FYEKMQ (reference sequence). J gave up 4 bases and V 5 bases, and 13 bases lay outside the gene matches. The CDR3 is 16 residues long. Written as DNA, the CDR3 is TGTGCCAGCAGCCCTGAGAAGGAGACAGGGCGCACTGAAGCTTTCTTT. Translation gives CASSPEKETGRTEAFF. The complete variable domain, with remaining parts taken from reference TRBV13 and TRBJ1-1, reads AAGVIQSPRHLIKEKRETATLKCYPIPRHDTVYWYQQGPGQDPQFLISFYEKMQSDKGSIPDRFSAQQFSDYHSELNMSSLELGDSALYFCASSPEKETGRTEAFFGQGTRLTVV.

The rearrangement uses TRBV5-1 and TRBJ2-3, with a weak D call TRBD1 (6 bases). CDR1 and CDR2 from the germline V gene are SGHRS and YFSETQ. The V gene lost 5 bases and the J gene lost 3 bases, with 25 bases spanning the gap. The CDR3 extends over 18 amino acids. CDR3 in DNA: TGCGCCAGCAGTTTCACGGGACAATCTCCCAGTATTACAGATACGCAGTATTTT. Protein: CASSFTGQSPSITDTQYF.

This clone was observed once. V and J are TRBV4-1 and TRBJ2-3, with D perhaps TRBD2 (6 bases). CDR3 length: 16 residues. Trimming pared 0 bases from V and 2 bases from J, leaving 12 bases between. CDR1 is MGHRA, CDR2 YSYEKL, per germline. This chain's CDR3 is CASSQEDGGATDTQYF. CDR3 sequence (DNA): TGCGCCAGCAGCCAAGAAGACGGAGGGGCCACAGATACGCAGTATTTT.

The chain links TRBV5-4 to TRBJ1-4, with TRBD1 matching over 10 bases. Trimming at V came to 5 bases and at J to 4 bases, leaving 2 bases not matched to a gene. CDR1 is SGHNT, CDR2 YYREEE, per germline (reference sequence). CDR3 length: 14 amino acids. CDR3: CASRRTGGNEKLFF. DNA of the CDR3: TGTGCCAGCAGACGGACAGGGGGTAATGAAAAACTGTTTTTT.

This clone turned up a few times. V gene TRBV2 combines with J gene TRBJ2-7; D is perhaps TRBD2 (5 bases). The germline V and J ends were trimmed by 7 bases and 1 base, with 14 bases remaining between them. The CDR3 length is 14 residues. Germline lookup yields CDR1 SNHLY and CDR2 FYNNEI. CDR3 DNA: TGTGCCAGCACCGGGGATGGTAGGTCCTACGAGCAGTACTTC. Protein: CASTGDGRSYEQYF.

V gene TRBV25-1 combines with J gene TRBJ1-2; D remains ambiguous. CDR1 is MGHDK and CDR2 is SYGVNS in the germline V gene. This CDR3 region has 14 residues. Trimming took 8 bases from V and 8 from J, leaving 21 bases between them. CDR3 residues: CASSLSSAAGGYTF. The CDR3 nucleotides are TGTGCCAGCTCACTTTCCTCGGCCGCGGGGGGCTACACCTTC.

In its sample, this clone was seen once. The chain recombines TRBV2 with TRBJ1-1; D unclear. Germline CDR1 SNHLY, CDR2 FYNNEI. V was pared by 8 bases and J by 0 bases, with 7 bases between. The CDR3 extends over 12 amino acids. This CDR3 is CASGSMNTEAFF. The CDR3 DNA reads as TGTGCCAGCGGGAGCATGAACACTGAAGCTTTCTTT.

The rearrangement uses TRBV18 and TRBJ1-1, with D unresolved. Trimming took 7 bases from V and 4 from J, leaving 16 bases between them. The germline V gene has CDR1 KGHSH and CDR2 LQKENI. This CDR3 is 14 amino acids long. CDR3 sequence: CASLQTKAGTEAFF. CDR3 DNA sequence: TGTGCCAGCTTACAGACGAAGGCGGGCACTGAAGCTTTCTTT. Full variable domain (rest looked up from reference TRBV18 and TRBJ1-1): NAGVMQNPRHLVRRRGQEARLRCSPMKGHSHVYWYRQLPEEGLKFMVYLQKENIIDESGMPKERFSAEFPKEGPSILRIQQVVRGDSAAYFCASLQTKAGTEAFFGQGTRLTVV.

The genes are TRBV7-2 and TRBJ2-7, with 7 bases identical to TRBD2. V trimming: 5 bases; J trimming: 6 bases; junction bases outside the gene matches: 10. Germline V gene lookup returns CDR1 SGHTA and CDR2 FQGNSA. CDR3 length equals 14 residues. CDR3 region: CASSPRLASPEQYF. In DNA, the CDR3 is TGTGCCAGCAGCCCTAGACTAGCATCACCCGAGCAGTACTTC.

The chain couples TRBV9 to TRBJ1-2; D gene unclear. The V end was cut by 1 base, the J end by 6 bases, with 10 bases between. The germline CDR1 and CDR2 sequences are SGDLS and YYNGEE. The CDR3 sequence is 13 residues long. CDR3 DNA sequence: TGTGCCAGCAGCGTAACCCTTCGGGATGGCTACACCTTC. It encodes CASSVTLRDGYTF.

This chain's CDR3 is CASSSRGTGTYEQYF. Here the CDR3 DNA reads TGTGCCAGTAGTTCGAGAGGGACAGGGACCTACGAGCAGTACTTC. The chain employs TRBV19 and TRBJ2-7; 9 bases fit TRBD1. J was trimmed by 2 bases and V by 5 bases; bases with no gene match: 7. CDR1 is LNHDA, CDR2 SQIVND, per germline (reference sequence). The CDR3 length is 15 residues.

The chain uses TRBV5-1 and TRBJ2-1, with D perhaps matching TRBD2 (5 bases). Trimming removed 0 bases at V and 8 bases at J, with 15 bases between. Germline V gene lookup returns CDR1 SGHRS and CDR2 YFSETQ. The CDR3 runs 15 residues. This CDR3 is CASSLARGYTYEQFF. CDR3 in DNA: TGCGCCAGCAGCTTGGCCCGGGGTTATACATATGAGCAGTTCTTC.